The 8 T cell receptor beta chains reported below all come from one sample, sequenced in a study of control samples from healthy donors and cancer patients. Assay: immunoSEQ multiplex PCR; the TCRdb copy retains only in-frame clones and omits some. Counted here are about 130,000 clones, roughly 84% occurring once; the ten biggest clones make up about 3.2%. Source material: blood. The source is a man aged 45-65 years in good health.

This clone was observed a single time. The rearrangement links TRBV30 to TRBJ2-7; perhaps TRBD2 as D (5 bases). The CDR3 loop spans 11 amino acids. Germline values: CDR1 GTSNPN, CDR2 SVGIG (reference sequence). Trimming removed 0 bases from V and 7 bases from J, with 7 bases in between. CDR3 DNA sequence: TGTGCCTGGAGTGTACGGAGGGAGCAGTACTTC. It yields the protein CAWSVRREQYF.

The chain couples TRBV12-5 to TRBJ1-2; 8 bases line up with TRBD1. Germline-derived CDR1 and CDR2 are LGHNT and FRNRAP. The CDR3 consists of 15 residues. V gave up 2 bases and J gave up 4 bases; unmatched junction bases: 6. The CDR3 spells CASGLSGGGSYGYTF. CDR3 nucleotide sequence: TGTGCTAGTGGTTTGTCAGGGGGCGGCTCCTATGGCTACACCTTC.

This CDR3 reads CASSSPGQGTGNTIYF. The CDR3 nucleotides read TGTGCCAGCAGTTCCCCGGGACAGGGAACTGGAAACACCATATATTTT. This sequence joins TRBV28 and TRBJ1-3; TRBD1 aligns across 9 bases. CDR3 length: 16 amino acids. Germline V gene sequence: CDR1 MDHEN, CDR2 SYDVKM. After removal of 4 bases from V and 2 bases from J, the junction contained 6 bases not matched to a gene.

The chain is built from TRBV5-4 and TRBJ2-7; no clear D. This CDR3 spans 13 amino acids. V was pared by 4 bases and J by 6 bases, with 14 bases between. Per the germline V gene, CDR1 is SGHNT and CDR2 is YYREEE (reference sequence). CDR3 bases: TGTGCCAGCAGCCCGGGTTCGAGGTTCGAGCAGTACTTC. It is translated as CASSPGSRFEQYF.

The chain recombines TRBV18 with TRBJ2-3; 12 nucleotides agree with TRBD1. The CDR3 is made up of 17 amino acids. CDR1 and CDR2 (germline): KGHSH, LQKENI. V was clipped by 1 base and J by 5 bases; unmatched bases: 7. The CDR3, as DNA: TGTGCCAGCTCACCACGGCGGGACAGGGGGCTTGGAGATACGCAGTATTTT. It is translated as CASSPRRDRGLGDTQYF.

The V call is TRBV2, the J call TRBJ2-2; 9 bases are a match to TRBD1. CDR3 length: 15 residues. Trimming removed 4 bases from V and 4 bases from J; junction bases left unmatched: 4. CDR1 and CDR2 from the germline V gene are SNHLY and FYNNEI. CDR3 DNA sequence: TGTGCCAGCAGTGCTGGGACAGGGTCCACCGGGGAGCTGTTTTTT. As protein: CASSAGTGSTGELFF.

This chain uses TRBV10-3 with TRBJ2-7; 8 nucleotides line up with TRBD1. V lost 0 bases, J lost 9 bases, and 13 bases stayed unmatched. This CDR3 spans 16 amino acids. The germline V gene encodes CDR1 ENHRY and CDR2 SYGVKD. CDR3 bases: TGTGCCATCAGTGAGTCGGGGACAGGTTACCAAAGGGTGCAGTACTTC. Encoded protein: CAISESGTGYQRVQYF.

The V call is TRBV5-1, the J call TRBJ1-3; the D is unclear. Germline V gene data show CDR1 as SGHRS and CDR2 as YFSETQ. The CDR3 sequence is 15 residues long. The V end was cut by 3 bases, the J end by 0 bases, with 10 bases between. The CDR3 region is CASSWGGNSGNTIYF. In nucleotides, the CDR3 is TGCGCCAGCAGCTGGGGAGGGAACTCTGGAAACACCATATATTTT.